A single sample gave rise to the 10 T cell receptor beta chains below, sequenced in a study of identical twins (TCRdb year 2016). Library preparation employed 5' RACE. TCRdb shows the sequencer as Illumina HiSeq 2000. In-frame beta chains were kept once TCRdb had trimmed the public reads at Q25 with fastp and called clones with MiXCR. Rows with one shared CDR3 protein collapse into an entry with the most common genes and DNA. Present in this sample are 700,000 or so distinct CDR3 sequences, around 8.6% of which were seen just once. The ten largest clones add up to around 0.98% of the sample. These data are also associated with another study on yellow fever vaccine responses in identical twins.

The sample consisted of PBMCs. The source of these receptors is a woman aged 18 to 35 in good health.

This clonotype was picked up a small number of times. This chain's CDR3 is CSATRGGERLSTQYF. CDR3 coding DNA: TGCAGTGCTACCCGGGGGGGGGAGCGATTAAGTACGCAGTATTTT. The rearrangement links TRBV20-1 to TRBJ2-3; 8 nucleotides match TRBD2. The CDR3 has 15 amino acids. Germline V CDR1 and CDR2: DFQATT, SNEGSKA (reference sequence). The junction had 14 bases not matched to a gene; V was cut back by 4 bases and J by 8 bases.

This clonotype was counted between two and nine times. The chain uses TRBV27 and TRBJ2-5, with TRBD1 matching 10 bases. Germline values: CDR1 MNHEY, CDR2 SMNVEV (reference sequence). With 7 bases clipped from V and 3 bases from J, the junction kept 5 bases outside the gene matches. The CDR3 loop spans 14 amino acids. The CDR3 sequence: CASKTGGWKETQYF. The CDR3 DNA follows: TGTGCCAGCAAGACAGGGGGCTGGAAAGAGACCCAGTACTTC.

This clonotype was seen only a few times. The chain links TRBV9 to TRBJ2-3; TRBD2 is a possible D gene (5 bases). Germline loops: CDR1 SGDLS, CDR2 YYNGEE. CDR3 length equals 14 residues. Trimming stripped 0 bases from V and 5 bases from J, with 10 bases between. The CDR3, as DNA: TGTGCCAGCAGCGTAGCTCTCGAGGGAGATACGCAGTATTTT. This translates into CASSVALEGDTQYF.

The chain couples TRBV29-1 to TRBJ2-7, with D unresolved. CDR1 SQVTM and CDR2 ANQGSEA come from the germline V gene. The V gene lost 7 bases and the J gene lost 2 bases, with 18 bases spanning the gap. The CDR3 extends over 14 amino acids. The CDR3 DNA follows: TGCAGCGCCTGTCTTGGGGAATCGACCTACGAGCAGTACTTC. Translated: CSACLGESTYEQYF.

The rearrangement uses TRBV29-1 and TRBJ2-7; 10 nucleotides match TRBD1. The V segment lost 6 bases and the J segment 0 bases; nucleotides outside the gene matches: 8. In germline, CDR1 is SQVTM, CDR2 ANQGSEA. CDR3 length: 15 residues. CDR3: CSVRQGARSSYEQYF. The CDR3 DNA is TGCAGCGTGCGACAGGGGGCGCGGAGCTCCTACGAGCAGTACTTC.

V and J are TRBV3-1 and TRBJ2-4; perhaps TRBD1 as D (5 bases). Trimming removed 1 base at V and 0 bases at J, with 7 bases between. CDR3 length: 15 amino acids. The germline V gene encodes CDR1 LGHDT and CDR2 YNNKEL (reference sequence). CDR3 in DNA: TGTGCCAGCAGCCAAGCGACAGTAGCCAAAAACATTCAGTACTTC. Translation: CASSQATVAKNIQYF. Complete variable domain (other parts from reference TRBV3-1 and TRBJ2-4): DTAVSQTPKYLVTQMGNDKSIKCEQNLGHDTMYWYKQDSKKFLKIMFSYNNKELIINETVPNRFSPKSPDKAHLNLHINSLELGDSAVYFCASSQATVAKNIQYFGAGTRLSVL.

This clonotype was observed at least ten times. This chain uses TRBV27 with TRBJ2-1, with TRBD2 as a possible D gene (7 bases). Germline-derived CDR1 and CDR2 are MNHEY and SMNVEV (reference sequence). V lost 1 base and J lost 1, with 17 bases in between. The CDR3 consists of 18 residues. CDR3 region: CASSLWGGLVGSYNEQFF. For the CDR3, the DNA is TGTGCCAGCAGTTTATGGGGGGGGCTCGTGGGTTCCTACAATGAGCAGTTCTTC.

This clonotype was detected only a few times. The rearrangement links TRBV5-1 to TRBJ2-7, with 7 nucleotides matching TRBD2. CDR1 and CDR2 (germline): SGHRS, YFSETQ. This CDR3 is 13 amino acids long. Trimming cost V 7 bases and J 5 bases; bases outside gene matches: 9. CDR3 coding DNA: TGCGCCAGCGGAGATAGCGGGTTCAACGAGCAGTACTTC. Residues: CASGDSGFNEQYF.

This sequence joins TRBV6-2 or TRBV6-3 and TRBJ2-5; TRBD1 matches at 11 bases. Trimming at V came to 6 bases and at J to 5 bases, leaving 8 bases not matched to a gene. Germline V CDR1 and CDR2: MNHEY, SVGEGT. There are 15 residues in the CDR3. The CDR3 DNA is TGTGCCAGCAGCTCGGGACAGGGGGGCATGGAGACCCAGTACTTC. This encodes CASSSGQGGMETQYF.

In this sample, this clonotype turned up a few times. Here the CDR3 reads CASSYSSSDTEAFF. CDR3 nucleotides: TGTGCCAGCAGTTACTCGAGTTCGGACACTGAAGCTTTCTTT. The J gene is TRBJ1-1, the V gene TRBV6-5, with D unclear. This CDR3 has 14 amino acids. Germline V gene lookup returns CDR1 MNHEY and CDR2 SVGAGI. V was clipped by 0 bases and J by 3 bases, with 8 bases between them.